Shown below are 30 T cell receptor beta chains from a single sample sequenced in a study of early T cells in non-severe SARS-CoV-2 infection. TCRdb itself ran the 5' RACE reads through MiXCR, one entry per CDR3 protein. The sample contains around 66,000 distinct CDR3 sequences, approximately 6% of which appear only once. Sample: whole blood, taken at baseline. The receptors here all came from an adult who was a healthcare worker with PCR-confirmed SARS-CoV-2 infection or an uninfected control (not recorded which).

This clonotype was detected ten times or more. This chain joins TRBV27 and TRBJ1-3, with D unclear. The CDR3 runs to 13 residues. CDR1 and CDR2 (germline): MNHEY, SMNVEV (reference sequence). Trimming cost V 4 bases and J 2 bases, with 6 bases left between them. CDR3 protein: CASSSTAGNTIYF. CDR3 sequence (DNA): TGTGCCAGCAGTTCCACGGCTGGAAACACCATATATTTT.

This clonotype was detected ten times or more. The rearrangement links TRBV19 to TRBJ2-1, with TRBD2 matching over 12 bases. The CDR3 spans 17 residues. With 6 bases clipped from V and 4 bases from J, the junction kept 10 bases outside the gene matches. Germline V lookup: CDR1 LNHDA, CDR2 SQIVND (reference sequence). The CDR3 region is CASRRNSGTSGYNEQFF. CDR3 DNA sequence: TGTGCCAGTAGAAGAAACTCCGGGACTAGCGGGTACAATGAGCAGTTCTTC.

There are a few counts of this clonotype. The chain employs TRBV19 and TRBJ2-1, with 7 bases identical to TRBD1. The germline V gene encodes CDR1 LNHDA and CDR2 SQIVND (reference sequence). The V and J ends lost 9 bases and 0 bases, in that order; junction bases with no gene match: 8. The length of the CDR3 is 15 residues. Here the CDR3 reads CASKDRRSSYNEQFF. CDR3 nucleotides: TGTGCCAGCAAGGACAGGAGGAGCTCCTACAATGAGCAGTTCTTC.

This clonotype was detected ten times or more. V and J are TRBV20-1 and TRBJ2-3; 14 nucleotides agree with TRBD2. Germline CDR1 DFQATT, CDR2 SNEGSKA (reference sequence). The CDR3 loop spans 18 amino acids. With V trimmed by 3 bases and J by 2 bases, 10 bases remained unmatched. In nucleotides, the CDR3 is TGCAGTGCTAGCCGACTAGCGGGAGGGGAAGGGCACACAGATACGCAGTATTTT. This gives the protein CSASRLAGGEGHTDTQYF.

At least ten counts were recorded for this clonotype. The V gene is TRBV28, the J gene TRBJ2-1; TRBD2 matches 8 bases. The CDR3 has 14 amino acids. V dropped 4 bases and J dropped 6; count of bases not matched to a gene: 5. Germline assignment: CDR1 MDHEN and CDR2 SYDVKM. The CDR3 loop is CASSWTGTSNEQFF. In DNA form, the CDR3 reads TGTGCCAGCAGTTGGACCGGGACTAGCAATGAGCAGTTCTTC.

This clonotype was observed many times. The chain joins TRBV27 to TRBJ2-7; D uncertain. The V gene's germline CDR1 is MNHEY and CDR2 SMNVEV (reference sequence). Trimming shortened V by 3 bases and J by 0 bases, and 15 bases separated the two germline ends. This CDR3 has 16 residues. This CDR3 is CASSFGLSRASYEQYF. DNA for the CDR3: TGTGCCAGCAGTTTTGGTCTATCCCGAGCCTCCTACGAGCAGTACTTC.

The table lists this clonotype with many counts. This chain connects TRBV24-1 to TRBJ2-1; 10 bases line up with TRBD2. V dropped 4 bases and J dropped 7; count of bases not matched to a gene: 3. The CDR3 contains 14 residues. Germline V gene sequence: CDR1 KGHDR, CDR2 SFDVKD. The CDR3 sequence is CATSELAGANEQFF. The CDR3 DNA follows: TGTGCCACCAGTGAGCTAGCGGGAGCAAATGAGCAGTTCTTC.

This clonotype was picked up many times. V is TRBV7-2 and J is TRBJ1-5, with 8 bases aligning to TRBD1. This CDR3 has 17 amino acids. V was pared by 1 base and J by 0 bases, with 5 bases of the junction left unmatched. The germline V gene encodes CDR1 SGHTA and CDR2 FQGNSA. CDR3 sequence: CASSLVGGTGSNQPQHF. The CDR3 DNA is TGTGCCAGCAGCTTAGTAGGCGGGACAGGTAGCAATCAGCCCCAGCATTTT.

The chain carries TRBV20-1 and TRBJ1-1; tentative D call: TRBD1 (6 bases). V was cut by 3 bases and J by 2 bases, with 10 bases left in between. In germline, CDR1 is DFQATT, CDR2 SNEGSKA (reference sequence). The CDR3 loop spans 13 amino acids. As DNA, the CDR3 is TGCAGTGCTAGGACGGACAGTAACACTGAAGCTTTCTTT. Translated, it gives CSARTDSNTEAFF.

This clonotype was recorded at least ten times. The V call is TRBV5-1, the J call TRBJ1-2; TRBD1 aligns across 7 bases. CDR3 size: 14 residues. Germline loops: CDR1 SGHRS, CDR2 YFSETQ. The junction had 6 bases not matched to a gene; V was cut back by 4 bases and J by 3 bases. CDR3 protein: CASSPSTGHYGYTF. CDR3 bases: TGCGCCAGCAGCCCATCGACAGGGCACTATGGCTACACCTTC.

At least ten counts were recorded for this clonotype. V usage is TRBV11-2 and J usage is TRBJ2-7; D gene unclear. Germline assignment: CDR1 SGHAT and CDR2 FQNNGV. The ends were cut back, 4 bases at V and 3 bases at J, with 13 bases in the middle. The CDR3 length is 14 residues. CDR3 DNA: TGTGCCAGCAGCTCGCTAGGCCTGGGCTACGAGCAGTACTTC. Its translation is CASSSLGLGYEQYF.

This clonotype was counted many times. The chain links TRBV27 to TRBJ1-1; D perhaps matches TRBD1 (5 bases). Deletions cut 0 bases from V and 6 bases from J, with 8 bases between. CDR3 length equals 13 residues. CDR1 and CDR2 (germline): MNHEY, SMNVEV (reference sequence). CDR3 DNA: TGTGCCAGCAGTTTATCGCGAGGGGCTGAAGCTTTCTTT. Protein sequence: CASSLSRGAEAFF.

This clonotype was seen only a few times. The rearrangement uses TRBV3-1 and TRBJ2-1, with a possible D match to TRBD2 (6 bases). Trimming cost V 4 bases and J 2 bases, with 12 bases left between them. CDR1 is LGHDT and CDR2 is YNNKEL in the germline V gene (reference sequence). This CDR3 spans 15 amino acids. The CDR3: CASSPERVPYNEQFF. In DNA form, the CDR3 reads TGTGCCAGCAGCCCGGAGCGGGTTCCCTACAATGAGCAGTTCTTC.

This clonotype was recorded many times. The rearrangement links TRBV12-3 or TRBV12-4 to TRBJ1-2; 8 nucleotides match TRBD1. The CDR3 has 15 residues. V trimming: 3 bases; J trimming: 8 bases; junction bases outside the gene matches: 11. The CDR3 nucleotides are TGTGCCAGCAGTTTTCGAGGACAGGGCTTAGGAGGCTACACCTTC. Translating gives CASSFRGQGLGGYTF.

This clonotype showed up many times. The rearrangement uses TRBV5-4 and TRBJ2-1, with a tentative D call TRBD1 (5 bases). The length of the CDR3 is 15 residues. CDR1 and CDR2 from the germline V gene are SGHNT and YYREEE (reference sequence). Trimming pared 2 bases from V and 1 base from J, leaving 10 bases between. The CDR3 sequence is CASSFGAPSYNEQFF. CDR3 DNA: TGTGCCAGCAGCTTTGGGGCGCCTTCCTACAATGAGCAGTTCTTC.

In this sample, this clonotype turned up a few times. The gene calls are TRBV20-1 and TRBJ1-5; D perhaps matches TRBD1 (5 bases). Germline CDR1 and CDR2: DFQATT and SNEGSKA (reference sequence). This CDR3 contains 12 residues. The V gene lost 3 bases and the J gene lost 7 bases, with 10 bases spanning the gap. The CDR3 loop is CSASQEGQPQHF. The CDR3 nucleotides are TGCAGTGCTAGCCAGGAGGGGCAGCCCCAGCATTTT.

This chain links TRBV18 with TRBJ2-3, with 7 bases matching TRBD1. The CDR3 extends over 16 amino acids. Germline trimming cut 3 bases from V and 8 bases from J; bases unmatched to any gene: 14. The germline CDR1 and CDR2 sequences are KGHSH and LQKENI. CDR3 protein: CASSPRRDSQPGTQYF. In nucleotides, the CDR3 is TGTGCCAGCTCACCGAGAAGGGACAGCCAACCTGGTACGCAGTATTTT.

In this sample, this clonotype turned up many times. CDR3 sequence: CASSSGTVRETQYF. In DNA form, the CDR3 reads TGTGCCAGCAGCAGTGGGACAGTGCGGGAGACCCAGTACTTC. The chain links TRBV7-9 to TRBJ2-5, with 7 bases lining up with TRBD1. With V trimmed by 5 bases and J by 5 bases, 8 bases remained unmatched. The CDR3 length is 14 residues. The germline CDR1 and CDR2 sequences are SEHNR and FQNEAQ (reference sequence).

The rearrangement joins TRBV15 to TRBJ2-3; D perhaps matches TRBD1 (6 bases). The germline V gene encodes CDR1 LNHNV and CDR2 YYDKDF (reference sequence). The CDR3 consists of 16 residues. The V end was cut by 0 bases, the J end by 0 bases, with 10 bases between. CDR3 bases: TGTGCCACCAGCAGAGAAGGGGGACCTAGCACAGATACGCAGTATTTT. Its protein product is CATSREGGPSTDTQYF.

This clonotype was counted at least ten times. This chain connects TRBV12-3 or TRBV12-4 to TRBJ2-3; 8 bases align to TRBD1. The CDR3 sequence is 15 residues long. V shed 7 bases and J 5 bases; nucleotides not matched to a gene: 11. CDR3 sequence (DNA): TGTGCCAGCACTAACACCAGGGGGCGCAGAGATACGCAGTATTTT. Translation: CASTNTRGRRDTQYF.

This clonotype was recorded many times. The rearrangement uses TRBV27 and TRBJ2-3; D may be TRBD2 (5 bases). This CDR3 has 13 amino acids. Germline values: CDR1 MNHEY, CDR2 SMNVEV (reference sequence). V gave up 3 bases and J gave up 2 bases, with 6 bases separating them. This chain's CDR3 is CASSFLATDTQYF. The DNA for the CDR3 is TGTGCCAGCAGTTTCCTAGCCACAGATACGCAGTATTTT.

This clonotype was recorded a few times. The V gene is TRBV18, the J gene TRBJ2-3; no reliable D call. The CDR3 consists of 18 residues. V shed 4 bases and J shed 3 bases, with 23 bases lying between them. Germline CDR1 reads KGHSH; CDR2 reads LQKENI. The CDR3 loop is CASSLNRATGLQTDTQYF. The DNA of the CDR3 is TGTGCCAGCTCACTCAACCGAGCTACCGGGCTTCAAACAGATACGCAGTATTTT.

This clonotype occurred a few times. The chain combines TRBV27 with TRBJ2-6; D uncertain. V was shortened by 6 bases and J by 0 bases, with 9 bases between the two germline ends. Germline V gene data show CDR1 as MNHEY and CDR2 as SMNVEV (reference sequence). The length of the CDR3 is 15 residues. This CDR3 is CASRNPSSGANVLTF. CDR3 sequence (DNA): TGTGCCAGCAGGAACCCTAGCTCTGGGGCCAACGTCCTGACTTTC. Combining the CDR3 with reference TRBV27 and TRBJ2-6 gives the whole variable domain EAQVTQNPRYLITVTGKKLTVTCSQNMNHEYMSWYRQDPGLGLRQIYYSMNVEVTDKGDVPEGYKVSRKEKRNFPLILESPSPNQTSLYFCASRNPSSGANVLTFGAGSRLTVL.

This clonotype appeared many times. The chain is built from TRBV11-2 and TRBJ2-7; 14 bases map to TRBD2. This CDR3 has 18 amino acids. Germline loops: CDR1 SGHAT, CDR2 FQNNGV. The trim removed 5 bases at V and 1 base at J, leaving 10 bases unmatched. CDR3 coding DNA: TGTGCCAGCAGCCGAGGACTAGCGGGAGGACCCGAATCCTACGAGCAGTACTTC. Translating gives CASSRGLAGGPESYEQYF.

Ten or more counts support this clonotype. The chain links TRBV20-1 to TRBJ2-5; the match to TRBD2 covers 8 bases. The ends lost 6 bases at V and 3 bases at J; junction bases unmatched: 6. The germline V gene encodes CDR1 DFQATT and CDR2 SNEGSKA (reference sequence). This CDR3 comprises 13 residues. As DNA, the CDR3 is TGCAGTGCCGTGACTAGCGACAAAGAGACCCAGTACTTC. It codes for CSAVTSDKETQYF.

Many counts were recorded for this clonotype. The chain couples TRBV13 to TRBJ2-7; 8 nucleotides agree with TRBD1. This CDR3 has 18 residues. Trimming at V came to 4 bases and at J to 0 bases, leaving 14 bases not matched to a gene. Per germline, CDR1 PRHDT and CDR2 FYEKMQ (reference sequence). The CDR3 region is CASSSLLSRGPNSYEQYF. CDR3 coding DNA: TGTGCCAGCAGCTCCCTATTATCCAGGGGGCCTAACTCCTACGAGCAGTACTTC.

The chain couples TRBV7-2 to TRBJ2-3; 10 positions match TRBD2. V was pared by 7 bases and J by 3 bases, with 7 bases of the junction left unmatched. The CDR3 runs to 15 residues. Looked up from germline, CDR1 is SGHTA and CDR2 is FQGNSA. The CDR3 DNA is TGTGCCAGCAACCCTCTAGCGGGAGTGACAGATACGCAGTATTTT. It translates to CASNPLAGVTDTQYF.

The chain has TRBV29-1 and TRBJ1-1; weak D call: TRBD1 (6 bases). The CDR3 length is 12 residues. Trimming stripped 5 bases from V and 5 bases from J, with 12 bases between. Germline loops: CDR1 SQVTM, CDR2 ANQGSEA. This CDR3 reads CSVRHTGTEAFF. DNA of the CDR3: TGCAGCGTTCGACATACAGGGACTGAAGCTTTCTTT. Drawing the rest from reference TRBV29-1 and TRBJ1-1, the complete variable domain is SAVISQKPSRDICQRGTSLTIQCQVDSQVTMMFWYRQQPGQSLTLIATANQGSEATYESGFVIDKFPISRPNLTFSTLTVSNMSPEDSSIYLCSVRHTGTEAFFGQGTRLTVV.

This clonotype has just a few counts. V and J are TRBV28 and TRBJ2-3, with a possible D match to TRBD2 (5 bases). The V end was cut by 7 bases, the J end by 3 bases, with 8 bases between. The CDR3 is 12 amino acids. The germline V gene encodes CDR1 MDHEN and CDR2 SYDVKM. The DNA for the CDR3 is TGTGCCAGCACGTCGGGGACAGATACGCAGTATTTT. Translating gives CASTSGTDTQYF.

This clonotype was recorded many times. This chain links TRBV5-1 with TRBJ1-2; no firm D call. The V and J ends lost 0 bases and 0 bases respectively, with 3 bases between them. CDR3 size: 13 residues. Germline V gene sequence: CDR1 SGHRS, CDR2 YFSETQ. CDR3 in amino acids: CASSLAANYGYTF. Written as DNA, the CDR3 is TGCGCCAGCAGCTTGGCGGCTAACTATGGCTACACCTTC.